This TCR beta chain is drawn from a study of blood T cell repertoires in COVID-19. Study-level information: The United States, Italy and Spain supplied acute and convalescent COVID-19 samples. PBMCs, B-cell-depleted T cells, or T cells were the source of the cDNA or gDNA that made up the material.

Trimming took 0 bases from V and 5 from J, leaving 10 bases between them. Germline CDR1 is LGHNA and CDR2 is YNFKEQ. The CDR3 is 14 amino acids. Data came from immunoSEQ multiplex PCR; TCRdb stores just in-frame clones and leaves some out. The table records 180,000 or so clones, around 89% of them present only once. J is TRBJ1-1 and V is TRBV4-2, with D hard to call. Sequencing used peripheral blood. This TCR was sampled from a woman aged 25-40 years with acute or convalescent COVID-19. CDR3 nucleotide sequence: TGTGCCAGCAGCCAAGACGGTCGGGATACTGAAGCTTTCTTT. Its protein product is CASSQDGRDTEAFF.